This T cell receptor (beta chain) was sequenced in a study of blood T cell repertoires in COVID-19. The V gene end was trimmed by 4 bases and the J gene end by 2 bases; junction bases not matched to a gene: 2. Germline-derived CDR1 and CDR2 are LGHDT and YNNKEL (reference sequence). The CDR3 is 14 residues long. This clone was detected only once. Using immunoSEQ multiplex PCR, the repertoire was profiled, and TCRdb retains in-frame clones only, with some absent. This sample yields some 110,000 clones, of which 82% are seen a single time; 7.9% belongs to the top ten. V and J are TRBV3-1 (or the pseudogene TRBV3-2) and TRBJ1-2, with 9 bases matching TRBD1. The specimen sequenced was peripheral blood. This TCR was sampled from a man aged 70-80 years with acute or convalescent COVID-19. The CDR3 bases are TGTGCCAGCAGCCGACAGGGGGGGAACTATGGCTACACCTTC. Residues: CASSRQGGNYGYTF.